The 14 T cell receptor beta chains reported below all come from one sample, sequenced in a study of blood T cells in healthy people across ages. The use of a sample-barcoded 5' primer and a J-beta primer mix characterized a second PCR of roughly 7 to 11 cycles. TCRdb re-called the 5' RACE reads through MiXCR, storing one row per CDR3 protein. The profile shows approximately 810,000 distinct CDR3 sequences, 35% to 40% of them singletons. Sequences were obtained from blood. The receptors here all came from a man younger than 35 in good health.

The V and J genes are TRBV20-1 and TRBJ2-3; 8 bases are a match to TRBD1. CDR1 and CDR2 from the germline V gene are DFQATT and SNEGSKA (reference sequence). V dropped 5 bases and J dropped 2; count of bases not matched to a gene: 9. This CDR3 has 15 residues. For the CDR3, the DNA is TGCAGTGCTCCCCGGGGACAGGACCCCACAGATACGCAGTATTTT. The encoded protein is CSAPRGQDPTDTQYF.

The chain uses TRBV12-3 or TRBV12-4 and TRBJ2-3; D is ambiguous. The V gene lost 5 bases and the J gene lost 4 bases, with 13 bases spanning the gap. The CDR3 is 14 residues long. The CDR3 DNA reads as TGTGCCAGCAGTGTAGGCTTACGAGCAGATACGCAGTATTTT. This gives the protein CASSVGLRADTQYF.

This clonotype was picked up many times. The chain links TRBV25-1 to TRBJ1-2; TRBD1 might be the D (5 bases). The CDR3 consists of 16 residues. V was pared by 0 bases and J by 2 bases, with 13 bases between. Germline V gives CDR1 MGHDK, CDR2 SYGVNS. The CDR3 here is CASSEYNAGSNYGYTF. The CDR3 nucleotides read TGTGCCAGCAGTGAATATAACGCAGGGTCGAACTATGGCTACACCTTC.

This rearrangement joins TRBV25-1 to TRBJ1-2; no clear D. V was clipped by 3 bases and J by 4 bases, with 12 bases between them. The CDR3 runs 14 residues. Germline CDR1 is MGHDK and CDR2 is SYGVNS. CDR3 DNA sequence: TGTGCCAGCAGTGACCCTGCAGGCAGCTATGGCTACACCTTC. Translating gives CASSDPAGSYGYTF.

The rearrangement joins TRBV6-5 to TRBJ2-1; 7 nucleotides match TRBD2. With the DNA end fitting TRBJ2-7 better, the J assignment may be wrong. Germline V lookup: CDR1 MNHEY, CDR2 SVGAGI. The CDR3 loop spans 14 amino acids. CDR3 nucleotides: TGTGCCAGCACCAAAGCGGGGATCTACAATGAGCAGTACTTC. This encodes CASTKAGIYNEQYF.

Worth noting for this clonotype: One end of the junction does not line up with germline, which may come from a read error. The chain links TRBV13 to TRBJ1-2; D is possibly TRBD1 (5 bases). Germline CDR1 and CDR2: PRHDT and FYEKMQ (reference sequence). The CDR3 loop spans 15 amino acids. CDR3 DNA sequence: TGTGCCAACAGCACGGTCCAGGGTTTGTTCGATGGCTACACCTTC. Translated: CANSTVQGLFDGYTF.

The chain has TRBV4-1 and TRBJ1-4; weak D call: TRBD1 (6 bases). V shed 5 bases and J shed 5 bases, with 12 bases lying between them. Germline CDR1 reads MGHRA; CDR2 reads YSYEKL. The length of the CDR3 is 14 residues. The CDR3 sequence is CASSDTGSNEKLFF. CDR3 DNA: TGCGCCAGCAGCGACACAGGGAGCAATGAAAAACTGTTTTTT.

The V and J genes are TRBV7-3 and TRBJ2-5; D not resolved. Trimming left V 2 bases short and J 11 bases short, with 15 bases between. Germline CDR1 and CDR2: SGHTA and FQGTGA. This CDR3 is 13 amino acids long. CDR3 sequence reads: CASSLYGDNEQYF. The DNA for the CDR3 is TGTGCCAGCAGCTTATATGGGGATAATGAGCAGTACTTC.

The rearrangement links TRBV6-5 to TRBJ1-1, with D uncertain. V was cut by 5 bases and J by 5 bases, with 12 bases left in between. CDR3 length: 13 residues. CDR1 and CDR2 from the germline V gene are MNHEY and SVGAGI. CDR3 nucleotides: TGTGCCAGCAGTCCCTTGGGTCGAACTGAAGCTTTCTTT. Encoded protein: CASSPLGRTEAFF.

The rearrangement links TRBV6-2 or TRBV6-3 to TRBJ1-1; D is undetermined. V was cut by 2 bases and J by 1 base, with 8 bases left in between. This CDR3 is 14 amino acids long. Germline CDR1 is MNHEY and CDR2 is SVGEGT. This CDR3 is CASSYGRWNTEAFF. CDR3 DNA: TGTGCCAGCAGTTACGGGAGGTGGAACACTGAAGCTTTCTTT.

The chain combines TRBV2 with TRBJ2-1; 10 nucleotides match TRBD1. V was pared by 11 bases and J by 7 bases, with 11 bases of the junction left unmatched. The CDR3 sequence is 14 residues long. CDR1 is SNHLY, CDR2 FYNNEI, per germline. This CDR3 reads CAARRDRGGNEQFF. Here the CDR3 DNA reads TGTGCCGCACGCCGGGACAGGGGTGGGAATGAGCAGTTCTTC.

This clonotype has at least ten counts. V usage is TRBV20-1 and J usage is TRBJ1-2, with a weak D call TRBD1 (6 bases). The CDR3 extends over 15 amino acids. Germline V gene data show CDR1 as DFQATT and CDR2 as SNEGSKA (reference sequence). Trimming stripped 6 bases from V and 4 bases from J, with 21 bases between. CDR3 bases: TGCAGTGCAACAGGGCTGGCCTCTGCCCCCTATGGCTACACCTTC. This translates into CSATGLASAPYGYTF.

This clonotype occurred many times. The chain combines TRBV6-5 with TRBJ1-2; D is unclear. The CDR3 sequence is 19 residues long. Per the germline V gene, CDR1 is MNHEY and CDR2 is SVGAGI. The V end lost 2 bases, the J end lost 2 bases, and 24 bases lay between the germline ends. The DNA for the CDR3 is TGTGCCAGCAGTTACCCCCACCTCACTCTTTCCCCCACAAACTATGGCTACACCTTC. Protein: CASSYPHLTLSPTNYGYTF.

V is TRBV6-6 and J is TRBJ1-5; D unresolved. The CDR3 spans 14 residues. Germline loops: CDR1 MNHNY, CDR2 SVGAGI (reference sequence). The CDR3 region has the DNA TGTTTCAGCAGTCTCGGGCGAGGCAATCAGCCCCAGCATTTT. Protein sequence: CFSSLGRGNQPQHF.